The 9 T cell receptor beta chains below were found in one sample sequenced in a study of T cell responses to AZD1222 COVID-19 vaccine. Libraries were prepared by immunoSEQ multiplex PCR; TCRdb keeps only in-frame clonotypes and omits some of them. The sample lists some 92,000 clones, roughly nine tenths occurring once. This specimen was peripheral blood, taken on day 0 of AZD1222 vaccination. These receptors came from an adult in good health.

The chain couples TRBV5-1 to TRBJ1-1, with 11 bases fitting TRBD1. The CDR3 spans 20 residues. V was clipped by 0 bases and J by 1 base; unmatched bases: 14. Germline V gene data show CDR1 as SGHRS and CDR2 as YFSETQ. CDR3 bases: TGCGCCAGCAGCTTGGGGCACCCGGGACAGGGGGGCGGAGGGAACACTGAAGCTTTCTTT. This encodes CASSLGHPGQGGGGNTEAFF.

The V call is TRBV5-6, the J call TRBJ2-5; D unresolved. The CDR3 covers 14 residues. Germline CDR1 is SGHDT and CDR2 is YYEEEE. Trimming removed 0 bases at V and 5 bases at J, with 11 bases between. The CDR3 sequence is CASSLARLGETQYF. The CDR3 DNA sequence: TGTGCCAGCAGCTTGGCCCGACTGGGGGAGACCCAGTACTTC.

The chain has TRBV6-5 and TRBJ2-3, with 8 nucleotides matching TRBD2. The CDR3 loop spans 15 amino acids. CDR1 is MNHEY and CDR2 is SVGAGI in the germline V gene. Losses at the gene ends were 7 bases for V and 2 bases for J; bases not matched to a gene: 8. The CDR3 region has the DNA TGTGCCAGCAACCAGCTAGCGGGCCCCACAGATACGCAGTATTTT. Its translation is CASNQLAGPTDTQYF.

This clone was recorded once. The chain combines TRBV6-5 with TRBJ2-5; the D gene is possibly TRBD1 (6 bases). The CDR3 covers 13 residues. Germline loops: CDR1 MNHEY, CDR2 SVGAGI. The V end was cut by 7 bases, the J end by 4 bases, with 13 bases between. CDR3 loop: CASKTQGGETQYF. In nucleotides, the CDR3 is TGTGCCAGCAAAACACAAGGGGGAGAGACCCAGTACTTC.

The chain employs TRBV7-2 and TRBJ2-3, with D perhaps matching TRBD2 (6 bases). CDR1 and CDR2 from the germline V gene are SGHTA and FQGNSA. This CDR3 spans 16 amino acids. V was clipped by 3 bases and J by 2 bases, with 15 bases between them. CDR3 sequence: CASSLRLAVPTDTQYF. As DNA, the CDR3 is TGTGCCAGCAGCTTGCGCTTAGCGGTTCCCACAGATACGCAGTATTTT.

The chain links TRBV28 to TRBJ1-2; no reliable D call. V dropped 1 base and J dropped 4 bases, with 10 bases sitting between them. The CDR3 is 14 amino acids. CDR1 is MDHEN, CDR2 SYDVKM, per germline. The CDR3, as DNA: TGTGCCAGCAGTTTATCAGGCTCTGTCTATGGCTACACCTTC. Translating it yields CASSLSGSVYGYTF.

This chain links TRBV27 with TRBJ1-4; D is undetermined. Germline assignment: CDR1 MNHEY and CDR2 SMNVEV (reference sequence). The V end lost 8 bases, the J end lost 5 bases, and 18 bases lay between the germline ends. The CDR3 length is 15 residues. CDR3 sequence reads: CASGSGGISNEKLFF. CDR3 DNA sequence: TGTGCCAGCGGATCGGGAGGAATCTCAAATGAAAAACTGTTTTTT.

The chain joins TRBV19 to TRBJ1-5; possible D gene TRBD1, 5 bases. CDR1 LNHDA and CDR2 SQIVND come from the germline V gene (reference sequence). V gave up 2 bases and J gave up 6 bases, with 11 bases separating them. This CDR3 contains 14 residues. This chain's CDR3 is CASSISEGSQPQHF. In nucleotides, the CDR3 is TGTGCCAGTAGTATATCGGAGGGGAGTCAGCCCCAGCATTTT.

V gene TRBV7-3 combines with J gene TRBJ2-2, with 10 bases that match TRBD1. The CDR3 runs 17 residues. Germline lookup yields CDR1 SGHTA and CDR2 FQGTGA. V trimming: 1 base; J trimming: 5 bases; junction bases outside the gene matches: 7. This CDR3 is CASSLNPSGQGTGELFF. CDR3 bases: TGTGCCAGCAGCTTAAATCCCTCGGGACAGGGGACCGGGGAGCTGTTTTTT.